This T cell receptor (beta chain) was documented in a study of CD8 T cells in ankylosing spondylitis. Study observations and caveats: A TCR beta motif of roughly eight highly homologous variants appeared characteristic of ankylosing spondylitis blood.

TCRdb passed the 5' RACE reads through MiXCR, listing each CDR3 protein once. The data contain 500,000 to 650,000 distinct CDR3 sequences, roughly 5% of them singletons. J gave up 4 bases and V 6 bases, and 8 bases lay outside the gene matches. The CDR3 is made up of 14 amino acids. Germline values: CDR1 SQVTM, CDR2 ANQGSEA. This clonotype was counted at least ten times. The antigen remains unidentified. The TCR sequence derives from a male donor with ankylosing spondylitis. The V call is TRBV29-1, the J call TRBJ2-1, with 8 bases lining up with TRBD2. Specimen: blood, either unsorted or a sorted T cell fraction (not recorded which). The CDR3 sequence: CSVDDSGNYNEQFF. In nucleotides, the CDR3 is TGCAGCGTCGACGATAGCGGGAATTACAATGAGCAGTTCTTC.